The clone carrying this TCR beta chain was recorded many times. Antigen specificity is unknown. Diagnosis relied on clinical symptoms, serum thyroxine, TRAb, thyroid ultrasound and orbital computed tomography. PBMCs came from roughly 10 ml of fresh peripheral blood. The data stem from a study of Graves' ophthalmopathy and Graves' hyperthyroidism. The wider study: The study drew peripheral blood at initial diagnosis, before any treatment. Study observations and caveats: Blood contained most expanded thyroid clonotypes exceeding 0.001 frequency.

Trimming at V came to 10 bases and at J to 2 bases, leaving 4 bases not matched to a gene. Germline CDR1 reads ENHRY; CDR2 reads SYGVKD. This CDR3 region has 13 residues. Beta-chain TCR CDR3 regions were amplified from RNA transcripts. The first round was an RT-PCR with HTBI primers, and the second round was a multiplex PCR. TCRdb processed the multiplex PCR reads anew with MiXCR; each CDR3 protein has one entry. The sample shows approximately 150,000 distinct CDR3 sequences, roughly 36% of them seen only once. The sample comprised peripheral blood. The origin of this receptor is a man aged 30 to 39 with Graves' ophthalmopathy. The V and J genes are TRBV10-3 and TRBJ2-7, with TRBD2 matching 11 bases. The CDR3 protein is CASGTSGTYEQYF. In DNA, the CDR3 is TGTGCCAGCGGGACTAGCGGAACCTACGAGCAGTACTTC.